This T cell receptor (beta chain) was retrieved from a study of blood T cell repertoires in COVID-19. On the study more broadly: COVID-19 samples from acute and convalescent phases originated in the United States, Italy and Spain. The analysed material was cDNA or gDNA that came from T cells, B-cell-depleted T cells, or PBMCs.

CDR3 length equals 15 residues. Looked up from germline, CDR1 is LGHNA and CDR2 is YNFKEQ. After removal of 3 bases from V and 1 base from J, the junction contained 4 bases not matched to a gene. Data came from immunoSEQ multiplex PCR; TCRdb stores just in-frame clones and leaves some out. This table holds more than 130,000 clones, approximately 87% found once. The sequence derives from a woman aged 40 to 50 with acute or convalescent COVID-19. This sequence joins TRBV4-2 and TRBJ2-5; TRBD1 agrees at 8 bases. Sequencing was carried out using peripheral blood. CDR3 residues: CASSHGQGSQETQYF. The CDR3 nucleotides are TGTGCCAGCAGCCATGGACAGGGATCCCAAGAGACCCAGTACTTC.